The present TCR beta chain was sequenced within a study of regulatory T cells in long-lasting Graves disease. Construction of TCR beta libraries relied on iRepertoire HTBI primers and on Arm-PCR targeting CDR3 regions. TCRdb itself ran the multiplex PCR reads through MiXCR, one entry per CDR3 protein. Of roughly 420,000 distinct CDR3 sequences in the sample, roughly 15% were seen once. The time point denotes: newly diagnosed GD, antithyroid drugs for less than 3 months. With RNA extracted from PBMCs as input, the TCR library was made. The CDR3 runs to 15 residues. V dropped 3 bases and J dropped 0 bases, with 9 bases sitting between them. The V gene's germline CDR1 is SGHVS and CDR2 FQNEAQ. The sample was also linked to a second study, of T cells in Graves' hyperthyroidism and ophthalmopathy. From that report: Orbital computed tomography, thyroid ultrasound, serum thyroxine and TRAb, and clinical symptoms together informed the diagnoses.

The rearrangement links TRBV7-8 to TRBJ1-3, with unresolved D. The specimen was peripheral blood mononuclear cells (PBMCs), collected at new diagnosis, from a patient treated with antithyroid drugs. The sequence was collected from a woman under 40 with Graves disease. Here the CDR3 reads CASSLAEFSGNTIYF. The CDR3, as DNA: TGTGCCAGCAGCTTGGCGGAGTTCTCTGGAAACACCATATATTTT.